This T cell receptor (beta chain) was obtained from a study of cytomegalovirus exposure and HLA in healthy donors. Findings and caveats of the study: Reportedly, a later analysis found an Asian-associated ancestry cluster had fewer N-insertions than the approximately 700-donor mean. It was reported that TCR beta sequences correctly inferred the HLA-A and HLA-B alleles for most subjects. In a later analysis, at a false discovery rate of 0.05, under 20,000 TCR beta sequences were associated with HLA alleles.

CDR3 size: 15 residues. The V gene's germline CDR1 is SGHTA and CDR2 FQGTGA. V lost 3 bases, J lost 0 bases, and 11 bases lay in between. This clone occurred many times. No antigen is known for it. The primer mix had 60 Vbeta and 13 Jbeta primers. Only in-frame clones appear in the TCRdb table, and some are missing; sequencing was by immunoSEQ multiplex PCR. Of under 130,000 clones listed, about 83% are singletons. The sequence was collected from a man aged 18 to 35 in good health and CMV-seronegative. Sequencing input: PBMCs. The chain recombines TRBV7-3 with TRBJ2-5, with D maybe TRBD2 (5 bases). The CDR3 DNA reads TGTGCCAGCAGCTTGGTCGGGGAATACCAAGAGACCCAGTACTTC. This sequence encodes CASSLVGEYQETQYF.